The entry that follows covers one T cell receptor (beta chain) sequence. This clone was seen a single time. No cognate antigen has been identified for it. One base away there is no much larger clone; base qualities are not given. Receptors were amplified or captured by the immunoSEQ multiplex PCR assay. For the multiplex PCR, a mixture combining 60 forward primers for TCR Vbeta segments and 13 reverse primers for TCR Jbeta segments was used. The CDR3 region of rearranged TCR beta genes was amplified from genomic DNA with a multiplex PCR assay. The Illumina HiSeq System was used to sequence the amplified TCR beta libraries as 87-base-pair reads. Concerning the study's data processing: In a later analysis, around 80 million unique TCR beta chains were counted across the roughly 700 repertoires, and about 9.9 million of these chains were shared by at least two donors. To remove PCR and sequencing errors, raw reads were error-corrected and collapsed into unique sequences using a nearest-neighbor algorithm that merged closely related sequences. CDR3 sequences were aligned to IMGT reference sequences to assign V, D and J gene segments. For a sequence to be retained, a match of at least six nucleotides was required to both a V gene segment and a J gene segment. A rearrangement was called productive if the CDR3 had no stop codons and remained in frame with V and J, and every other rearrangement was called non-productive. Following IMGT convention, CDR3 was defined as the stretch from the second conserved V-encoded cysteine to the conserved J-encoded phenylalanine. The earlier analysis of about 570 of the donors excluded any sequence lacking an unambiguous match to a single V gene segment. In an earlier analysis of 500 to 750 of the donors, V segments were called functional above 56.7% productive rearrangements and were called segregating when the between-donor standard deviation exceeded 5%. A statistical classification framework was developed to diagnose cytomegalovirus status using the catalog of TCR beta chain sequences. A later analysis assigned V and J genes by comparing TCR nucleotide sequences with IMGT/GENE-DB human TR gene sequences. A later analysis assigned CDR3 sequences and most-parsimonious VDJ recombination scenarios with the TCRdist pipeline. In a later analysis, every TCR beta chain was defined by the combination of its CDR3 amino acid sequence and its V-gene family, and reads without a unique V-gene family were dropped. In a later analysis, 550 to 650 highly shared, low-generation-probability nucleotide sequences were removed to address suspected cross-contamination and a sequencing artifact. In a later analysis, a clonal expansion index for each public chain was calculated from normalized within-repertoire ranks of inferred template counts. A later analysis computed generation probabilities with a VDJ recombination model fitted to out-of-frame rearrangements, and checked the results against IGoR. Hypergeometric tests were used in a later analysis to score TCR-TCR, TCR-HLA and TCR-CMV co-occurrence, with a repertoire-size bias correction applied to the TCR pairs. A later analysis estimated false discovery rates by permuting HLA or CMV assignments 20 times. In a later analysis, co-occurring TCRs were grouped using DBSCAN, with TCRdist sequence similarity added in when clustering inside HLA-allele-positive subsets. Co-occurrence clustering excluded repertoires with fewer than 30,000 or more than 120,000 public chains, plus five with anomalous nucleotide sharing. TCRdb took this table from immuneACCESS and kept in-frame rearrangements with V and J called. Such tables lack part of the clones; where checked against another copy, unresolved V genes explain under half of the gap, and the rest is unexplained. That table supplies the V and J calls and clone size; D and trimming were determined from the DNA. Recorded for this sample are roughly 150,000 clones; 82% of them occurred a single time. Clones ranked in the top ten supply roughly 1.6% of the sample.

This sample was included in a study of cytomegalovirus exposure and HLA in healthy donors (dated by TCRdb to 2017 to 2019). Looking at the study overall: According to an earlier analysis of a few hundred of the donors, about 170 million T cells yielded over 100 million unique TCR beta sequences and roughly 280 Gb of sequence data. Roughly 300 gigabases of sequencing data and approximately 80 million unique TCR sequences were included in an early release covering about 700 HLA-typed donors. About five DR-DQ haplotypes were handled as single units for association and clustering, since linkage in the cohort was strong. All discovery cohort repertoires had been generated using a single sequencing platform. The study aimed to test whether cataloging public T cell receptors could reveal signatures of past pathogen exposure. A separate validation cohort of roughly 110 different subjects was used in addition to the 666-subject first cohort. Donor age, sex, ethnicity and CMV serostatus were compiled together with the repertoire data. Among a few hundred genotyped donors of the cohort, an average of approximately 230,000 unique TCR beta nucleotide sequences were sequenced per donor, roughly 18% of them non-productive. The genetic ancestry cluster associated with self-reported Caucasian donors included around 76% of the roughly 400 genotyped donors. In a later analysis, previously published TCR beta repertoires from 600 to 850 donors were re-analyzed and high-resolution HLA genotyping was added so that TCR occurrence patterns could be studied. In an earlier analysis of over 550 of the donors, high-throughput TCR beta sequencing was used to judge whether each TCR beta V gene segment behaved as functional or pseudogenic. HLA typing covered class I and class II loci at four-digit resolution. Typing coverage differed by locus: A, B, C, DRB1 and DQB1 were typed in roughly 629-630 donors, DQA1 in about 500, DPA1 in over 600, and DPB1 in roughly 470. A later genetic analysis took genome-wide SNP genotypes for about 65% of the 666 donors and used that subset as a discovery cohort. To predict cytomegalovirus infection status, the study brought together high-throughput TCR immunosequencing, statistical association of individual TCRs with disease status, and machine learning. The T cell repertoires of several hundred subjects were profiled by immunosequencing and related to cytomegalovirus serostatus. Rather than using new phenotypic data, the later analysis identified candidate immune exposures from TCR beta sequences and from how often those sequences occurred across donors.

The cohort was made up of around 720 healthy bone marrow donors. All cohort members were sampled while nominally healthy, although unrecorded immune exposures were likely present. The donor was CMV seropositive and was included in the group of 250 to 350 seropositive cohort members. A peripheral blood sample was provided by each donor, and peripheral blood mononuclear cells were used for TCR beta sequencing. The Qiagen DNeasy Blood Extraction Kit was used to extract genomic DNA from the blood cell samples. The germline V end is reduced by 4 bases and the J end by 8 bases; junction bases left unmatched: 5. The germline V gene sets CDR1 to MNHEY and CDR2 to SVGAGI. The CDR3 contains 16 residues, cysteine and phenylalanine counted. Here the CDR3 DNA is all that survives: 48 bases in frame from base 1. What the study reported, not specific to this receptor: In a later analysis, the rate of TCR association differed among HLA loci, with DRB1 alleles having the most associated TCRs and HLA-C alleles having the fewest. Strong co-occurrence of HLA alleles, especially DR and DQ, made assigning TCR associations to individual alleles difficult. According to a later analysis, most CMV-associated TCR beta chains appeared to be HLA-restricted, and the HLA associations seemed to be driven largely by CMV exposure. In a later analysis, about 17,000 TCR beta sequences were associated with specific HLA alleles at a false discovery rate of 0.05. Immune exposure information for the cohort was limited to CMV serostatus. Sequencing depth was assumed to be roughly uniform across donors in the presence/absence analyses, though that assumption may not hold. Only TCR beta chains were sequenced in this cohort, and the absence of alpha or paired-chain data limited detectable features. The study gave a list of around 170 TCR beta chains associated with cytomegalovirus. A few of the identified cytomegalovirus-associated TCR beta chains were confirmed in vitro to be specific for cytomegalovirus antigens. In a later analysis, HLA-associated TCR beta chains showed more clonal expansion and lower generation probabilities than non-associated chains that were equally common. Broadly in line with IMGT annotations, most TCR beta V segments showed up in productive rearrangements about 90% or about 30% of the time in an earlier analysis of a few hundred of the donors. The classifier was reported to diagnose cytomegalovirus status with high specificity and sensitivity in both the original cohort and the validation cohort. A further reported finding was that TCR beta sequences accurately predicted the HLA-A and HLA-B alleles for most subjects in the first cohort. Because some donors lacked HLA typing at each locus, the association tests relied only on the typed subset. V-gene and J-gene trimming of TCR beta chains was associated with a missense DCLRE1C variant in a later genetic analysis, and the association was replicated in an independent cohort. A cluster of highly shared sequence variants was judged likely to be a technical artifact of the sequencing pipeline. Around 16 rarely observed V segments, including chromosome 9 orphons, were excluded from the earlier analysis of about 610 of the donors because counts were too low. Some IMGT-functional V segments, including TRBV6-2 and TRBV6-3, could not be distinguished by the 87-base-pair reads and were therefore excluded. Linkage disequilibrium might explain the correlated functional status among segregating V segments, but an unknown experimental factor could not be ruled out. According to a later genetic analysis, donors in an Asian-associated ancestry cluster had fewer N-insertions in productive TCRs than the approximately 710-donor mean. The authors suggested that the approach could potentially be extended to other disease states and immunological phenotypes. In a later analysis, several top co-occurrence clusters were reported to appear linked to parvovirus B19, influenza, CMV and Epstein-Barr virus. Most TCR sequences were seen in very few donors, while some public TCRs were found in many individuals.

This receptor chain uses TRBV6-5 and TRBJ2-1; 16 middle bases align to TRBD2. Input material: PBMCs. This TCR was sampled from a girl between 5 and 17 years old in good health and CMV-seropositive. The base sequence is TGTGCCAGCAGTTCGGGACTAGCGGGAGGGCCGGATGAGCAGTTCTTC. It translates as CASSSGLAGGPDEQFF.